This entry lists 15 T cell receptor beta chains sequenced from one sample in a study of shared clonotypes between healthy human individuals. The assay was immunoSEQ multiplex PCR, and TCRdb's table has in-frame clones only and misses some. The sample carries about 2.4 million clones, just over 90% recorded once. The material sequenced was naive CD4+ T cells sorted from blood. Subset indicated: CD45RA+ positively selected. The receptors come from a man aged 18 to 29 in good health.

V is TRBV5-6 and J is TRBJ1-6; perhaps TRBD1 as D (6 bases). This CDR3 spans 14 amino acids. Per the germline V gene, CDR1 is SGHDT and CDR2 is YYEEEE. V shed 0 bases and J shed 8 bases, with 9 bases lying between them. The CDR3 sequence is CASSLVAGDSPLHF. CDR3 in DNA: TGTGCCAGCAGCTTGGTGGCAGGGGATTCACCCCTCCACTTT.

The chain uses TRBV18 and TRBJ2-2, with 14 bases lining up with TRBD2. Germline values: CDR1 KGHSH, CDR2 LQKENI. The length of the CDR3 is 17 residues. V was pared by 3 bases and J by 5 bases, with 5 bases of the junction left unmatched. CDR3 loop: CASSPMGLAGVTGELFF. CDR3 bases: TGTGCCAGCTCACCCATGGGACTAGCGGGAGTTACCGGGGAGCTGTTTTTT.

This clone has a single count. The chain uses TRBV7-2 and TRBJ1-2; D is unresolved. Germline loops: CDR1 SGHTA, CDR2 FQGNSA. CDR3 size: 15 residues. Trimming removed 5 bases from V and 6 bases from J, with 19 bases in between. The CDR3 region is CASSPGLQYGDGYTF. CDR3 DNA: TGTGCCAGCAGCCCCGGGCTCCAATATGGCGATGGCTACACCTTC.

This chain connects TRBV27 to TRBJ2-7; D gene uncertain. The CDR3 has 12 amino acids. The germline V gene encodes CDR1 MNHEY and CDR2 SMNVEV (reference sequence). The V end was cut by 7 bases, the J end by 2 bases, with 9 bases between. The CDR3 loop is CASTILTYEQYF. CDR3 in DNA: TGTGCCAGCACCATCCTCACCTACGAGCAGTACTTC.

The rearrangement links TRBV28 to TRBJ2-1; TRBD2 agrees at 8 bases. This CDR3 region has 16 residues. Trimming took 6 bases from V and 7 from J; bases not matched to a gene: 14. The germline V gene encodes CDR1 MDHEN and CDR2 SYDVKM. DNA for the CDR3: TGTGCCAGCAGCCCGGATGGGGGCGGGGGGAGGAATGAGCAGTTCTTC. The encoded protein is CASSPDGGGGRNEQFF.

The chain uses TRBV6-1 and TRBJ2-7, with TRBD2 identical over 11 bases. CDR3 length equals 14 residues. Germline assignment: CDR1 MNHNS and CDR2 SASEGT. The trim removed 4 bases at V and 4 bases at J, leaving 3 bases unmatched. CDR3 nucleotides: TGTGCCAGCAGTGCCCTAGCGGGGGGTTACGAGCAGTACTTC. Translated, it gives CASSALAGGYEQYF.

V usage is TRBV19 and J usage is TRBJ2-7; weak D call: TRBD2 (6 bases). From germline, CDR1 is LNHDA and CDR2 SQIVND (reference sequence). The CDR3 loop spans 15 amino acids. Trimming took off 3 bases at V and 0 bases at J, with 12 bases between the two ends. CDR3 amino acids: CASSIPGGNSYEQYF. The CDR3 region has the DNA TGTGCCAGTAGTATCCCCGGAGGGAACTCCTACGAGCAGTACTTC.

The CDR3 is CASSITGFTYNEQFF. CDR3 coding DNA: TGTGCCAGTAGTATTACGGGATTCACCTACAATGAGCAGTTCTTC. This sequence joins TRBV19 and TRBJ2-1, with D possibly matching TRBD2 (5 bases). The CDR3 extends over 15 amino acids. Trimming cost V 3 bases and J 2 bases, with 11 bases left between them. CDR1 is LNHDA and CDR2 is SQIVND in the germline V gene (reference sequence).

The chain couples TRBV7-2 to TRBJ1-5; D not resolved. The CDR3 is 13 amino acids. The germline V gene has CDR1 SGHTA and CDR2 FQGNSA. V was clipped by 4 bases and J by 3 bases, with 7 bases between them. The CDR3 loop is CASSSSINQPQHF. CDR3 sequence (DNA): TGTGCCAGCAGCTCCTCTATCAATCAGCCCCAGCATTTT.

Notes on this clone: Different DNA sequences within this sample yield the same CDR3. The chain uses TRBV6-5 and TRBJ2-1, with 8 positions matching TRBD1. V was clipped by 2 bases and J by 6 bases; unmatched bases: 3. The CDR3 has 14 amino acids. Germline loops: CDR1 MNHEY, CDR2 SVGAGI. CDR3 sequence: CASSYGQGRNEQFF. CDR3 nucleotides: TGTGCCAGCAGTTACGGACAGGGCCGCAATGAGCAGTTCTTC.

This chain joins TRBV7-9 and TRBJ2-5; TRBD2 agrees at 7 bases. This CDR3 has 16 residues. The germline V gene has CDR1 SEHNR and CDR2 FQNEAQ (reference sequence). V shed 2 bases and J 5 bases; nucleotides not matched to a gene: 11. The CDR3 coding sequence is TGTGCCAGCAGCTTAAGGTGGGGAGGGCCTACGGAGACCCAGTACTTC. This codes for CASSLRWGGPTETQYF. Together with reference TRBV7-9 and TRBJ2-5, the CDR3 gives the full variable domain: DTGVSQNPRHKITKRGQNVTFRCDPISEHNRLYWYRQTLGQGPEFLTYFQNEAQLEKSRLLSDRFSAERPKGSFSTLEIQRTEQGDSAMYLCASSLRWGGPTETQYFGPGTRLLVL.

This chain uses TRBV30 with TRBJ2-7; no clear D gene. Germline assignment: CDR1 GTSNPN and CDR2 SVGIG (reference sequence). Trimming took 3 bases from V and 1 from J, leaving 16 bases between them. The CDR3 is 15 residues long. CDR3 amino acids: CAWRWPTTGSYEQYF. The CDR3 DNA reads TGTGCCTGGAGATGGCCAACGACTGGTTCCTACGAGCAGTACTTC.

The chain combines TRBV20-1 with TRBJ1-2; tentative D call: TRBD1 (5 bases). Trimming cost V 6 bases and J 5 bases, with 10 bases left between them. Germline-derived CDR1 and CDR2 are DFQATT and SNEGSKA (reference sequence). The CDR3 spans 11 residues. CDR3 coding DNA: TGCAGTGCGGGACCGGCATATGGCTACACCTTC. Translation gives CSAGPAYGYTF.

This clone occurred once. The CDR3 DNA sequence: TGCGCCAGCAGACCCGGGACAGGGATAATAAAGACCCAGTACTTC. This translates into CASRPGTGIIKTQYF. The rearrangement uses TRBV5-1 and TRBJ2-5, with 9 bases aligning to TRBD1. This CDR3 spans 15 amino acids. Germline V gene sequence: CDR1 SGHRS, CDR2 YFSETQ. V was pared by 5 bases and J by 6 bases, with 11 bases of the junction left unmatched.

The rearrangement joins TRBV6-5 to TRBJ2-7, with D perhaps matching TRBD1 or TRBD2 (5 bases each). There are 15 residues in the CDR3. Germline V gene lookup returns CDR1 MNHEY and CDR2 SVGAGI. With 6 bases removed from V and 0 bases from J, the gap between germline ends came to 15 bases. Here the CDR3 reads CASRKGTVSSYEQYF. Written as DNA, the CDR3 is TGTGCCAGCAGGAAAGGGACGGTGAGCTCCTACGAGCAGTACTTC.